This T cell receptor (beta chain) was recorded in a study of blood T cell repertoires in COVID-19 (TCRdb year 2020). Background for the entire study: The collaborator samples originated in the United States, Italy and Spain and spanned the acute and convalescent phases of COVID-19. The material from the prospective study consisted of cDNA or gDNA derived from T cells, B-cell-depleted T cells, or PBMCs. Deeply sampled blood TCRbeta repertoires from subjects exposed to, actively infected with, or recovered from COVID-19 were included in the dataset. The repertoires were made available in a free public database intended to serve as a resource for research on the immune response to SARS-CoV-2. Samples were obtained from the ongoing ImmuneRACE study (first 160 participants) and from about 1,300 subjects provided by 6 global collaborators. Sample metadata almost always included a de-identified subject ID, COVID-19 status, age in years and sex. HLA class I and class II types, where available, came from metadata supplied by the sample provider rather than from assay-based typing.

Overall study outcomes, separate from this receptor: The quantity of clinical and demographic metadata differed by source and by participant and was supplied without curation.

Each collaborating institution followed its own protocols to collect whole blood in K2EDTA tubes. For TCRbeta analysis, collaborators shipped samples as frozen whole blood, isolated PBMCs, or DNA extracted from either of those sample types. On this clone itself: Its antigen is currently not known. No much larger clonotype is one base removed from it; base qualities were not supplied.

CDR1 is given as MNHEY and CDR2 as SVGAGI, both from the germline V gene. Unmatched junction bases come to 6, with V trimmed by 2 bases and J by 9 bases. Including cysteine and phenylalanine, the CDR3 has 13 amino acids. Only the CDR3 DNA is retained, 39 bases long and in frame from the first base. TCRbeta CDR3 regions were amplified from genomic DNA by means of the immunoSEQ Assay, a bias-controlled multiplex PCR. Per the authors' processing: Nucleated cell counts per sample were estimated from amplification of reference gene primers within the assay. To quantify the absolute abundance of each unique TCRbeta CDR3 rearrangement, sequence reads were collapsed and filtered. For each sample, productive Simpson clonality was calculated as the square root of Simpson's diversity index over productive rearrangements. This immuneACCESS table, as held by TCRdb, lists in-frame sequences with V and J called but not all clones. Of the missing ones, under half trace to an unresolved V gene in checked studies; the others have no known cause. That table is the source of V, J and clone size, and D and trimming were worked out from the DNA. In all, the sample holds approximately 140,000 clones, and about 91% of those were seen once. The ten most abundant clones make up 1.5% of the sample.

The sequencing sample was made of peripheral blood. Here the chain combines TRBV6-5 and TRBJ2-5, with TRBD2 identical over 7 junction bases. This clonotype originated in a woman aged 60-75 years with acute or convalescent COVID-19. The DNA sequence is given as TGTGCCAGCAGTTACGCGAAGGGGAGGGCCCAGTACTTC. The translation is CASSYAKGRAQYF.